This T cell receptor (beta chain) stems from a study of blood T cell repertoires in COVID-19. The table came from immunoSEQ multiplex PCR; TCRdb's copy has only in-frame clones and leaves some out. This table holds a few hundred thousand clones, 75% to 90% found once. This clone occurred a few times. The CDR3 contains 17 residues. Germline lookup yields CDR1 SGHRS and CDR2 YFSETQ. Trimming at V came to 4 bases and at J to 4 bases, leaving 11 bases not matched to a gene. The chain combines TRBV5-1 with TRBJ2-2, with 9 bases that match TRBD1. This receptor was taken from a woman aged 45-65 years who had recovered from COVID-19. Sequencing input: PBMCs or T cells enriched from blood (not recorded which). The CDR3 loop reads CASSGLPGQGVTGELFF. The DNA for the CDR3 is TGCGCCAGCAGCGGGCTACCGGGACAGGGCGTCACCGGGGAGCTGTTTTTT.